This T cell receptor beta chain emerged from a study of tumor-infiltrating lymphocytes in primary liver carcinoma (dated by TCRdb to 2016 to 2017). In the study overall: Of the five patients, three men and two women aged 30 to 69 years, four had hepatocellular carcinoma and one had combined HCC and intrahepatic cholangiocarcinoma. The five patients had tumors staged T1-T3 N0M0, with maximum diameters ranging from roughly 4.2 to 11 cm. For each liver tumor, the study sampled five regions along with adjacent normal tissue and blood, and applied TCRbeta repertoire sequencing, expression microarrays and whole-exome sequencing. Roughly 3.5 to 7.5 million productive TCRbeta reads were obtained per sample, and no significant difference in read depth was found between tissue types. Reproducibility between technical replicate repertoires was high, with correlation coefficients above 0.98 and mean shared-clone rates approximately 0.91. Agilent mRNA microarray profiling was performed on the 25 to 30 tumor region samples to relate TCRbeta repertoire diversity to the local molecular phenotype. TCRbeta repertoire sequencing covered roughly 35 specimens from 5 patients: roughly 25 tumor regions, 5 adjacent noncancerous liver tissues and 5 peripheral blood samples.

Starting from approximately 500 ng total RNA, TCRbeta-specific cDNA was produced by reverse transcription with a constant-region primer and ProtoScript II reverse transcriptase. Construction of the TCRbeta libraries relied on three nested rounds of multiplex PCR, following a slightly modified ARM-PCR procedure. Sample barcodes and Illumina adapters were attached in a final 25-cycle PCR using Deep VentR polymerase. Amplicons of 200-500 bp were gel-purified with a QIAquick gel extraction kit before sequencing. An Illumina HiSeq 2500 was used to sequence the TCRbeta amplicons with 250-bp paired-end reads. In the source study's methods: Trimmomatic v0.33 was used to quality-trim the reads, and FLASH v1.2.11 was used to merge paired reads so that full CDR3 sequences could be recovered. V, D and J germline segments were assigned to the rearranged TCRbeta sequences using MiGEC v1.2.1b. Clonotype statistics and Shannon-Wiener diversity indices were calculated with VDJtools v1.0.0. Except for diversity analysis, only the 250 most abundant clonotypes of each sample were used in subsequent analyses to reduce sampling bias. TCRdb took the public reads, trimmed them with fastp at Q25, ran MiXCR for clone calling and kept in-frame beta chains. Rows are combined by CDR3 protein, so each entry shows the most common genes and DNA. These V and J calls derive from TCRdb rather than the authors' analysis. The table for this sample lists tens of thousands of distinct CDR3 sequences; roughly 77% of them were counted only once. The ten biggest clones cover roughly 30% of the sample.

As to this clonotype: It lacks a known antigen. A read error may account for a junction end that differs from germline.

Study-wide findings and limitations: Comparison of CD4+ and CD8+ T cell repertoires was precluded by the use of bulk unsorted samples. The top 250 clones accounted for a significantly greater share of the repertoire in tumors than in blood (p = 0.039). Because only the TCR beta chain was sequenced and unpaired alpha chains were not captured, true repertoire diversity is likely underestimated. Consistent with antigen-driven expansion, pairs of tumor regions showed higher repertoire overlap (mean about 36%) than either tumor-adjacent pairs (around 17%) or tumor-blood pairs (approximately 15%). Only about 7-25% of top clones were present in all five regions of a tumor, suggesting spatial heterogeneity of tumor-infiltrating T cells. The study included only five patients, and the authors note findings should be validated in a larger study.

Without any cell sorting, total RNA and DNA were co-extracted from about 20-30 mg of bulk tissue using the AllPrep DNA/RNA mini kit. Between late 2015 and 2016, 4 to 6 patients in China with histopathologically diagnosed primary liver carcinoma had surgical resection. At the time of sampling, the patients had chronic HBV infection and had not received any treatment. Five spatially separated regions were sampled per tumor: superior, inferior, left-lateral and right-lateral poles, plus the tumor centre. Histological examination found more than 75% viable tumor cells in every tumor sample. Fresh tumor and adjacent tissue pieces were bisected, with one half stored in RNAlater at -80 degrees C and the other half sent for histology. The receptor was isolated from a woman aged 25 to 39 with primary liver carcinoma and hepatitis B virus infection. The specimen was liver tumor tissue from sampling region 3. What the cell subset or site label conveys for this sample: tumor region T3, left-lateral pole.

The CDR3 reads as follows: CAISPRTGFTGELVF. The DNA reads as follows: TGTGCCATCAGCCCGCGGACAGGGTTCACCGGGGAGCTGGTTTTT. The chain is encoded by TRBV6-5 joined to TRBJ2-2; TRBD1 aligns with 8 central bases. The germline V gene yields MNHEY for CDR1 and SVGAGI for CDR2. Inclusive of the bounding cysteine and phenylalanine, the CDR3 is 15 residues long. Kept here is only the CDR3 DNA, which spans 45 bases and is read in frame from base 1.